The clone carrying this T cell receptor beta chain was recorded only once. Its antigen is as yet unknown. This specimen comes from a study of blood T cells in healthy people across ages. Study information: Capture via template switching afforded approximately one barcoded beta molecule per two T cells. Whole-study findings and limits: Measured against age, TCR beta diversity per million T cells decreased in a roughly linear manner. Naive CD4+ cells and diversity were both higher in long-lived donors than in aged donors.

Combining a sample-barcoded 5' primer with a J-beta primer mix, a second PCR ran for about 7 to 12 cycles. TCRdb passed the 5' RACE reads through MiXCR, listing each CDR3 protein once. Of about 770,000 distinct CDR3 sequences listed, roughly 44% were seen once; the top ten hold 15% to 25%. The CDR3 spans 12 residues. Between the trimmed V and J ends, which lost 5 bases and 7 bases, there was a span of 11 bases. Germline V gene lookup returns CDR1 SEHNR and CDR2 FQNEAQ (reference sequence). Extraction yielded at least 5 micrograms of total RNA per sample. The chain recombines TRBV7-9 with TRBJ1-1; D may be TRBD1 (6 bases). The sequence was obtained from a man aged 60 to 75 in good health. Sequenced input: blood. CDR3: CASSVGTFEAFF. For the CDR3, the DNA is TGTGCCAGCAGCGTCGGGACATTTGAAGCTTTCTTT.